This is a list of T cell receptor beta chains from one sample in a study of shared clonotypes between healthy human individuals. Clones were read by immunoSEQ multiplex PCR, and TCRdb kept only the in-frame ones, dropping some. The sample includes some 1.1 million clones, approximately 77% of them seen just once. Sequenced material: memory CD4+ T cells from PBMCs. These receptors all come from a man aged 18 to 29 in good health. Some clones in this sample may be carry-over from other donors' samples. Both conserved end residues are part of each CDR3. Fields, in order: D gene, clone size, J gene, V gene, CDR3 protein, CDR3 DNA. The D gene is left open where the match is weak. Rows may omit the clone size; those that give it use once, few, many or a size class.

d_gene: TRBD1; abundance: .; j_gene: TRBJ1-5; v_gene: TRBV7-8; CDR3aa: CASSFWDRYQPQHF; CDR3nt: TGCGCCAGCAGCTTCTGGGACAGATATCAGCCCCAGCATTTT
d_gene: .; abundance: .; j_gene: TRBJ2-3; v_gene: TRBV5-1; CDR3aa: CASSLASGTDTQYF; CDR3nt: TGCGCCAGCAGCCTGGCTAGCGGCACAGATACGCAGTATTTT
d_gene: TRBD2; abundance: .; j_gene: TRBJ2-3; v_gene: TRBV9; CDR3aa: CASAGIPSGRQVTDTQYF; CDR3nt: TGTGCCAGCGCAGGAATCCCTAGCGGGAGGCAAGTGACAGATACGCAGTATTTT
d_gene: TRBD1; abundance: .; j_gene: TRBJ1-2; v_gene: TRBV25-1; CDR3aa: CASSELQGDGYTF; CDR3nt: TGTGCCAGCAGTGAGCTACAGGGGGATGGCTACACCTTC
d_gene: .; abundance: once; j_gene: TRBJ1-2; v_gene: TRBV28; CDR3aa: CASRRVLKGGYTF; CDR3nt: TGTGCCAGCAGACGAGTCCTGAAAGGAGGCTACACCTTC
d_gene: .; abundance: once; j_gene: TRBJ2-7; v_gene: TRBV7-9; CDR3aa: CASSLFGLDGYEQYF; CDR3nt: TGTGCCAGCAGCTTATTTGGGCTAGACGGTTACGAGCAGTACTTC
d_gene: .; abundance: .; j_gene: TRBJ1-1; v_gene: TRBV19; CDR3aa: CASKNLNTEAFF; CDR3nt: TGTGCCAGTAAAAACCTTAACACTGAAGCTTTCTTT
d_gene: .; abundance: .; j_gene: TRBJ1-4; v_gene: TRBV25-1; CDR3aa: CASSGQINEKLFF; CDR3nt: TGTGCCAGCAGTGGTCAAATTAATGAAAAACTGTTTTTT
d_gene: .; abundance: once; j_gene: TRBJ2-7; v_gene: TRBV28; CDR3aa: CAAGGLRLSYEQYF; CDR3nt: TGTGCCGCAGGCGGGCTCCGCCTTTCCTACGAGCAGTACTTC
d_gene: .; abundance: few; j_gene: TRBJ1-2; v_gene: TRBV14; CDR3aa: CASSPGSWDGYTF; CDR3nt: TGTGCCAGCAGCCCCGGGTCCTGGGATGGCTACACCTTC
d_gene: .; abundance: .; j_gene: TRBJ2-3; v_gene: TRBV7-3; CDR3aa: CASSSTGPDTQYF; CDR3nt: TGTGCCAGCAGCAGTACAGGGCCGGATACGCAGTATTTT
d_gene: .; abundance: few; j_gene: TRBJ2-2; v_gene: TRBV30; CDR3aa: CAWSQGPANTGELFF; CDR3nt: TGTGCCTGGAGCCAGGGGCCTGCGAACACCGGGGAGCTGTTTTTT
d_gene: .; abundance: once; j_gene: TRBJ2-2; v_gene: TRBV21-1; CDR3aa: CASSKTPGPNTGELFF; CDR3nt: TGTGCCAGCAGCAAAACCCCAGGGCCGAACACCGGGGAGCTGTTTTTT
d_gene: .; abundance: .; j_gene: TRBJ1-5; v_gene: TRBV5-6; CDR3aa: CASSLGGRGWEPQHF; CDR3nt: TGTGCCAGCAGCTTGGGGGGCAGGGGCTGGGAGCCCCAGCATTTT
d_gene: .; abundance: once; j_gene: TRBJ2-7; v_gene: TRBV11-3; CDR3aa: CASSRSGPGYEQYF; CDR3nt: TGTGCCAGCAGCAGGAGCGGGCCAGGCTACGAGCAGTACTTC
d_gene: .; abundance: .; j_gene: TRBJ1-5; v_gene: TRBV19; CDR3aa: CASSMGAGGFQPQHF; CDR3nt: TGTGCCAGTAGTATGGGGGCAGGTGGGTTCCAGCCCCAGCATTTT
d_gene: TRBD2; abundance: .; j_gene: TRBJ2-2; v_gene: TRBV4-3; CDR3aa: CASPIWGQREGQGKGDTGELFF; CDR3nt: TGCGCCAGCCCCATATGGGGACAGCGGGAGGGCCAGGGGAAGGGGGACACCGGGGAGCTGTTTTTT
d_gene: TRBD1; abundance: .; j_gene: TRBJ1-1; v_gene: TRBV29-1; CDR3aa: CSVALAGGKAFF; CDR3nt: TGCAGCGTTGCCCTGGCAGGGGGGAAAGCTTTCTTT
d_gene: .; abundance: .; j_gene: TRBJ2-3; v_gene: TRBV29-1; CDR3aa: CSVEGQLRDTQYF; CDR3nt: TGCAGCGTTGAAGGCCAGCTCAGAGATACGCAGTATTTT
d_gene: .; abundance: few; j_gene: TRBJ1-4; v_gene: TRBV15; CDR3aa: CATSRETGYNEKLFF; CDR3nt: TGTGCCACCAGCAGAGAAACAGGGTATAATGAAAAACTGTTTTTT
d_gene: .; abundance: .; j_gene: TRBJ2-5; v_gene: TRBV5-1; CDR3aa: CASSLGGKQETQYF; CDR3nt: TGCGCCAGCAGCTTGGGTGGCAAGCAAGAGACCCAGTACTTC
d_gene: .; abundance: .; j_gene: TRBJ1-3; v_gene: TRBV7-6; CDR3aa: CASSPSGTPSSGNTIYF; CDR3nt: TGTGCCAGCAGCCCGAGCGGGACACCTAGCTCTGGAAACACCATATATTTT
d_gene: TRBD2; abundance: .; j_gene: TRBJ2-3; v_gene: TRBV5-1; CDR3aa: CASSQGAGASNTQYF; CDR3nt: TGCGCCAGCAGCCAGGGAGCGGGGGCTTCGAATACGCAGTATTTT
d_gene: TRBD1; abundance: .; j_gene: TRBJ2-7; v_gene: TRBV6-6; CDR3aa: CASTRQGQEQYF; CDR3nt: TGTGCCAGCACCAGACAGGGTCAGGAGCAGTACTTC
d_gene: TRBD2; abundance: .; j_gene: TRBJ2-1; v_gene: TRBV28; CDR3aa: CASISQRGGSYNEQFF; CDR3nt: TGTGCCAGCATCTCCCAGCGCGGCGGGAGCTACAATGAGCAGTTCTTC
d_gene: .; abundance: .; j_gene: TRBJ1-2; v_gene: TRBV7-6; CDR3aa: CASSKNRDMSYGGYTF; CDR3nt: TGTGCCAGCAGCAAAAACCGGGACATGTCCTATGGTGGCTACACCTTC
d_gene: TRBD1; abundance: .; j_gene: TRBJ1-3; v_gene: TRBV28; CDR3aa: CASSPGQGRPGNTIYF; CDR3nt: TGTGCCAGCAGCCCCGGACAGGGAAGACCTGGAAACACCATATATTTT
d_gene: TRBD2; abundance: few; j_gene: TRBJ2-7; v_gene: TRBV28; CDR3aa: CASGKGLAGVEQYF; CDR3nt: TGTGCCAGCGGAAAGGGACTAGCGGGAGTTGAGCAGTACTTC
d_gene: .; abundance: .; j_gene: TRBJ1-5; v_gene: TRBV2; CDR3aa: CASTREVRGADQPQHF; CDR3nt: TGTGCCAGCACTCGTGAAGTCCGGGGAGCGGATCAGCCCCAGCATTTT
d_gene: .; abundance: .; j_gene: TRBJ1-2; v_gene: TRBV6-1; CDR3aa: CASSAGVNYGYTF; CDR3nt: TGTGCCAGCAGTGCAGGGGTTAACTATGGCTACACCTTC
d_gene: .; abundance: .; j_gene: TRBJ2-6; v_gene: TRBV18; CDR3aa: CASSPMGQASSGANVLTF; CDR3nt: TGTGCCAGCTCACCAATGGGCCAGGCTAGCTCTGGGGCCAACGTCCTGACTTTC
d_gene: .; abundance: few; j_gene: TRBJ1-4; v_gene: TRBV6-1; CDR3aa: CASTGQSNEKLFF; CDR3nt: TGTGCCAGTACAGGTCAATCTAATGAAAAACTGTTTTTT